Listed here is a single T cell receptor beta chain. Here immunoSEQ multiplex PCR was the method, and the copy in TCRdb shows in-frame clones only, minus some. The sample carries more than 55,000 clones, approximately 86% recorded once. The sample comes from a study of PD-L1 blockade in urothelial cancer. Study-wide context: In about 2014 therapy began: atezolizumab 1,200 mg intravenously every 3 weeks. Patients with male sex and bladder-origin urothelial cancer accounted for about 85% of the 29 enrolled.

The CDR3 is 17 amino acids. Germline CDR1 KGHSH, CDR2 LQKENI. V was pared by 3 bases and J by 5 bases, with 23 bases between. The TCR originated in a man aged 50-59 years with urothelial cancer. The sequencing here drew on PBMCs, taken around atezolizumab (anti-PD-L1) treatment. This rearrangement joins TRBV18 to TRBJ2-7; tentatively, D is TRBD1 (6 bases). CDR3 loop: CASSPDDRVTGIHEQYF. Written as DNA, the CDR3 is TGTGCCAGCTCACCCGACGATAGGGTTACAGGGATCCACGAGCAGTACTTC.